Sequencing of this T cell receptor beta chain was carried out in a study of blood T cell repertoires in COVID-19. Method: immunoSEQ multiplex PCR; TCRdb's copy keeps in-frame clones and lacks some. This table has 200,000 or so clones, approximately 80% appearing once. Germline V lookup: CDR1 LGHNT, CDR2 FRNRAP. This CDR3 region has 11 residues. The V gene lost 5 bases and the J gene lost 3 bases, with 4 bases spanning the gap. This TCR was recovered from a woman of 80 years or more with acute or convalescent COVID-19. Material: peripheral blood. The genes are TRBV12-5 and TRBJ1-1; the D is unclear. CDR3 residues: CASGRYTEAFF. The CDR3, as DNA: TGTGCTAGTGGTCGGTACACTGAAGCTTTCTTT. The full variable domain, rest sourced from reference TRBV12-5 and TRBJ1-1, is DARVTQTPRHKVTEMGQEVTMRCQPILGHNTVFWYRQTMMQGLELLAYFRNRAPLDDSGMPKDRFSAEMPDATLATLKIQPSEPRDSAVYFCASGRYTEAFFGQGTRLTVV.